The sequence of this T cell receptor (beta chain) was determined in a study of naive and memory T cell subsets. This clonotype came up a few times. Four PCR rounds used nested alpha and beta constant region primers plus the SP2 primer. Reverse transcription of blood and skin TCR RNA was primed at alpha and beta constant regions. Using its own MiXCR run on the 5' RACE reads, TCRdb lists one record per CDR3 protein. This table has around 56,000 distinct CDR3 sequences, 6.5% to 8.5% appearing once. A UMI-containing oligonucleotide was joined by 3' ligation to the TCR cDNA template. Germline CDR1 is SGHRS and CDR2 is YFSETQ. The CDR3 loop spans 16 amino acids. V was pared by 3 bases and J by 1 base, with 6 bases of the junction left unmatched.

The origin of this receptor is a female donor in good health. The genes are TRBV5-1 and TRBJ2-3; TRBD2 aligns across 9 bases. The CDR3 DNA reads as TGCGCCAGCAGCTCCCGACTAGCGGAGGGCACAGATACGCAGTATTTT. Translation: CASSSRLAEGTDTQYF.